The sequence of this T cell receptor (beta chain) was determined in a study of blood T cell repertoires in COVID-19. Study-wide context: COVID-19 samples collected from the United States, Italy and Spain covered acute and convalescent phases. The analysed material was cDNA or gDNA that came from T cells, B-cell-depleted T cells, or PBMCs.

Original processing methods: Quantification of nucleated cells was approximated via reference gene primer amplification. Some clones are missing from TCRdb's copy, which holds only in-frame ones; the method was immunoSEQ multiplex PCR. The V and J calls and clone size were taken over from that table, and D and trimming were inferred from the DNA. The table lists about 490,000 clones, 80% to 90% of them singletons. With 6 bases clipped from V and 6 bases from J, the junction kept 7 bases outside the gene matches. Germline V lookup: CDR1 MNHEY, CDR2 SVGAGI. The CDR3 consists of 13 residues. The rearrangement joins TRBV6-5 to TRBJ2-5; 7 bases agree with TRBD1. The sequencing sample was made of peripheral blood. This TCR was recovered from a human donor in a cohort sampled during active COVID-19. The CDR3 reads CASRQGNTKTQYF. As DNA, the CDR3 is TGTGCCAGCAGACAGGGGAACACGAAGACCCAGTACTTC.